This T cell receptor beta chain was sequenced in a study of control samples from healthy donors and cancer patients. Remarks on this clone: Its ends do not fully match the called genes, so a read error is possible.

The data were produced by immunoSEQ multiplex PCR, yet TCRdb's version contains in-frame clones alone and is incomplete. This sample has about 160,000 clones, with about 94% found just once. This CDR3 is built from 15 residues. CDR1 is SSHAT, CDR2 FNYEAQ, per germline (reference sequence). The sample taken for sequencing was blood. The gene calls are TRBV7-7 and TRBJ1-5, with 9 bases identical to TRBD1. The receptor was derived from a woman in her 40s in good health. CDR3 amino acids: CASSTRDRDNQPQHF. The DNA of the CDR3 is TGTGCTAGCAGCACCCGGGACAGGGACAATCAGCCCCAGCATTTT.